The clone carrying this T cell receptor beta chain was seen many times. Together with a sample-barcoded 5' primer, a J-beta primer mix was included in a second PCR lasting roughly 7 to 11 cycles. TCRdb re-called the 5' RACE reads with MiXCR, one entry per CDR3 protein. The sample has 500,000 to 700,000 distinct CDR3 sequences; 25% to 30% are singletons. This sample is drawn from a study of blood T cells in healthy people across ages. Germline CDR1 and CDR2: KGHDR and SFDVKD. Trimming stripped 4 bases from V and 2 bases from J, with 12 bases between. This CDR3 spans 15 amino acids. The sequenced material came from blood. The receptor's source is a woman of 80 years or more in good health. The chain carries TRBV24-1 and TRBJ2-3, with D perhaps given as TRBD1 or TRBD2 (5 bases each). CDR3 amino acids: CATSEAGTDTDTQYF. In DNA, the CDR3 is TGTGCCACCAGTGAAGCCGGGACCGACACAGATACGCAGTATTTT.